This entry describes one T cell receptor beta chain. Antigen specificity is unknown. Terminally differentiated effector memory CD45RA+ cells were excluded from the naive CD8 cells, which were CD45RO-negative and positively selected for CCR7. The data stem from a study of shared clonotypes between healthy human individuals. V lost 2 bases and J 3 bases, leaving 10 bases between the germline ends. The germline CDR1 and CDR2 sequences are PRHDT and FYEKMQ (reference sequence). The CDR3 contains 15 residues. Study-level results: The authors sampled blood alone, and tissue repertoires likely differ. The study's rarefaction showed incomplete sorted-subset sequencing despite large depth.

Some clones are missing from TCRdb's copy, which holds only in-frame ones; the method was immunoSEQ multiplex PCR. The repertoire has fewer than 800,000 clones, about 91% of them found once; the top ten carry 24%. What was sequenced was naive CD8+ T cells sorted from blood. The rearrangement uses TRBV13 and TRBJ2-2; D possibly corresponds to TRBD1 (5 bases). The clonotype was recovered from a man aged 30 to 39 in good health. The CDR3, as DNA: TGTGCCAGCAGCTTACTTCAGGGCGACACCGGGGAGCTGTTTTTT. This codes for CASSLLQGDTGELFF.